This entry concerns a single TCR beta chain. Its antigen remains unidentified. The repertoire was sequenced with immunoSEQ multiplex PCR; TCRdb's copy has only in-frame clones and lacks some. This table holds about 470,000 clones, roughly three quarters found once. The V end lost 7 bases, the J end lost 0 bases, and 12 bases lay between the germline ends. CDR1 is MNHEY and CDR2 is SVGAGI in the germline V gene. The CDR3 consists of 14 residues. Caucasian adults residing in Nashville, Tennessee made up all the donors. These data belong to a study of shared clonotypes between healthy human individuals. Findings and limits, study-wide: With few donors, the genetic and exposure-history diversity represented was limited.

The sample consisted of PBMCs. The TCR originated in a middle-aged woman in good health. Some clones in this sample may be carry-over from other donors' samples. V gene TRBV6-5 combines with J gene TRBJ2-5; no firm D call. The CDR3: CASKGKLYQETQYF. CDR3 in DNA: TGTGCCAGCAAAGGCAAACTGTACCAAGAGACCCAGTACTTC.